This T cell receptor (beta chain) was retrieved from a study of post-analysis software for immune sequencing data. Study results and limitations: Higher frequency in patients than in controls was seen for roughly five TRBV segments, with TRBV5-6, TRBV5-1 and TRBV20-1 among them.

V was pared by 4 bases and J by 3 bases, with 5 bases between. The V gene's germline CDR1 is SQVTM and CDR2 ANQGSEA. The CDR3 totals 11 residues. Turning to this clonotype: Its antigen is not identified.

TCR beta libraries were prepared from cDNA with unique molecular identifiers. TCRdb passed the PCR reads through MiXCR, listing each CDR3 protein once. The sample has roughly 540,000 distinct CDR3 sequences, less than 40% seen once. The sequencing sample was made of blood. This TCR came from a girl aged 2 to 17 with multiple sclerosis. V gene TRBV29-1 combines with J gene TRBJ2-3; D gene ambiguous. Written as DNA, the CDR3 is TGCAGCGTTGCTTGGACAGATACGCAGTATTTT. Protein: CSVAWTDTQYF.